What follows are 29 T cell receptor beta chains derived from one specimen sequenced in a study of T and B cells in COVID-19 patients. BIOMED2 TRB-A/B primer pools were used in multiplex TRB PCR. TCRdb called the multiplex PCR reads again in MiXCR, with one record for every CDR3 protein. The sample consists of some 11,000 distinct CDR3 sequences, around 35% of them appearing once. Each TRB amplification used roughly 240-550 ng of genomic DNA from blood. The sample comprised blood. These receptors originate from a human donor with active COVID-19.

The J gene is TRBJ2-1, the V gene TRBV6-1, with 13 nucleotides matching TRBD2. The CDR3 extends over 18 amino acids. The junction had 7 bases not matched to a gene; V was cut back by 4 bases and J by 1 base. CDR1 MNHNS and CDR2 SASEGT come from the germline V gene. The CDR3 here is CASSGLAGGFMSYNEQFF. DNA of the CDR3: TGTGCCAGCAGTGGACTAGCGGGGGGATTTATGTCCTACAATGAGCAGTTCTTC.

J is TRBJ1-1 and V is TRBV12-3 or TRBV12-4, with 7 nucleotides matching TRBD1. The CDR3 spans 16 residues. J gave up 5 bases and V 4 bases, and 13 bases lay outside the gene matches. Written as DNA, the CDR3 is TGTGCCAGCAGTTACTCGCCCGCCAGGGGGGGGACTGAAGCTTTCTTT. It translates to CASSYSPARGGTEAFF.

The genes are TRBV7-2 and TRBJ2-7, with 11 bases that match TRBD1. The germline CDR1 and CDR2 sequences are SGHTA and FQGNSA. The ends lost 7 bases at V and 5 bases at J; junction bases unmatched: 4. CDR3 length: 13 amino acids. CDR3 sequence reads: CASMDRGQHEQYF. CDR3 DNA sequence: TGTGCCAGCATGGACAGGGGGCAACACGAGCAGTACTTC. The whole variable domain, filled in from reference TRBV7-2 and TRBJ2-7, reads GAGVSQSPSNKVTEKGKDVELRCDPISGHTALYWYRQSLGQGLEFLIYFQGNSAPDKSGLPSDRFSAERTGGSVSTLTIQRTQQEDSAVYLCASMDRGQHEQYFGPGTRLTVT.

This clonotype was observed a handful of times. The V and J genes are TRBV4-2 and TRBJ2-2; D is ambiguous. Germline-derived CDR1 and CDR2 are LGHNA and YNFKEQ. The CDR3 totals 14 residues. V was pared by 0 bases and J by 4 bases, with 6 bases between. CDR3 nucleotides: TGTGCCAGCAGCCAAGACGTGGGCACCGGGGAGCTGTTTTTT. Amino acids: CASSQDVGTGELFF.

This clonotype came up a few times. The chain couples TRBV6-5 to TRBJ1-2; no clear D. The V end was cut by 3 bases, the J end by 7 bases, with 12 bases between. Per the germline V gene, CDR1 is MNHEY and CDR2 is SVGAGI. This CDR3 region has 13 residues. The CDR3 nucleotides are TGTGCCAGCAGTTATTCCGGGTCAGGTGGCTACACCTTC. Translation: CASSYSGSGGYTF.

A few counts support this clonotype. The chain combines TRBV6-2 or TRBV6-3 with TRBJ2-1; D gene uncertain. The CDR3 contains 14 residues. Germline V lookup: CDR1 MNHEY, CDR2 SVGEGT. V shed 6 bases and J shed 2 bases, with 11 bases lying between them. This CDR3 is CASSPSSAYNEQFF. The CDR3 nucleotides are TGTGCCAGCAGCCCCTCCTCCGCCTACAATGAGCAGTTCTTC.

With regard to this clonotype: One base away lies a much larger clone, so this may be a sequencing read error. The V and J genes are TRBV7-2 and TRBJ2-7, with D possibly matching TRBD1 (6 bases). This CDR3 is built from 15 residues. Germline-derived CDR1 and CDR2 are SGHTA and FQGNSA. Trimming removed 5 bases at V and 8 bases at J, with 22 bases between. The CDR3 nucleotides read TGTGCCAGCAGCGTCACGACAGGAGGCATTAGCAAGCAGTACTTC. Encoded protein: CASSVTTGGISKQYF.

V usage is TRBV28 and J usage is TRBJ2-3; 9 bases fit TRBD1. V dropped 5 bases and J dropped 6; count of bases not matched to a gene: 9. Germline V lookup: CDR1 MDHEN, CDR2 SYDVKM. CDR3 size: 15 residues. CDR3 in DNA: TGTGCCAGCAGTGCCGGGACAGGGATCACCGATACGCAGTATTTT. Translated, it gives CASSAGTGITDTQYF.

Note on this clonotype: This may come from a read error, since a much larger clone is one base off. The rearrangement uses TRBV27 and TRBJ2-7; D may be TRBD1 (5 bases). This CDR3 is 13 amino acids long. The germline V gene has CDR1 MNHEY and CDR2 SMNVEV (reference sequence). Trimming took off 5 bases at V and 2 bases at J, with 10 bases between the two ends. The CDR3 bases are TGTGCCAGCAGTGGGGCAGGCGCCTACGAGCAGTACTTC. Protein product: CASSGAGAYEQYF.

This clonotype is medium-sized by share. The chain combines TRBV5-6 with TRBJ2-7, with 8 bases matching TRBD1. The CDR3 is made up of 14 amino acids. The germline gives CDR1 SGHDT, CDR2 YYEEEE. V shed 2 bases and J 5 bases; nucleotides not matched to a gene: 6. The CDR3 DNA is TGTGCCAGCAGCTTTGGCGGACAGGGAGACGAGCAGTACTTC. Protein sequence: CASSFGGQGDEQYF.

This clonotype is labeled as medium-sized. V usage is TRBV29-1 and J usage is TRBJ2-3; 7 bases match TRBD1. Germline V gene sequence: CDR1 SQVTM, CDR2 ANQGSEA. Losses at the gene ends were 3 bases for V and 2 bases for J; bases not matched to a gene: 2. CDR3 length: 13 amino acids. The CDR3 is CSVEGQSTDTQYF. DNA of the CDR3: TGCAGCGTTGAGGGACAGTCCACAGATACGCAGTATTTT.

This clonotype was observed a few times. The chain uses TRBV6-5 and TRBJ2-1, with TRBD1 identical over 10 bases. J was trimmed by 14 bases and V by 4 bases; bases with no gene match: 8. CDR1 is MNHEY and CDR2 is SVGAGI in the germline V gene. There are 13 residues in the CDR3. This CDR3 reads CASSSDRGSREFF. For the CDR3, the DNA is TGTGCCAGCAGTTCGGACAGGGGGTCGCGGGAGTTCTTC.

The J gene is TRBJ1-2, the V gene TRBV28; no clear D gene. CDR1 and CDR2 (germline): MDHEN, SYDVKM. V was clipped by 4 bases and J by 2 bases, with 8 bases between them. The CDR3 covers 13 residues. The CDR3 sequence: CASSSVRNYGYTF. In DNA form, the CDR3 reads TGTGCCAGCAGTTCCGTCCGGAACTATGGCTACACCTTC.

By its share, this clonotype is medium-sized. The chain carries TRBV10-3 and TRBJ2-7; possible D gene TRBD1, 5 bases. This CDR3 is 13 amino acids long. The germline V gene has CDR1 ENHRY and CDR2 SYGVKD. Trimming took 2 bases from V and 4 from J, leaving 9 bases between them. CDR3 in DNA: TGTGCCATCAGTGAGGCAGGGATATACGAGCAGTACTTC. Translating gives CAISEAGIYEQYF.

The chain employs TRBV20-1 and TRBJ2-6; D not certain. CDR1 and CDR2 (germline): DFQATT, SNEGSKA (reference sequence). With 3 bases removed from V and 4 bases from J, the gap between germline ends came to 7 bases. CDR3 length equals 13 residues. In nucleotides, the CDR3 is TGCAGTGCTAGTTCCTCCGGGGCCAACGTCCTGACTTTC. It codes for CSASSSGANVLTF.

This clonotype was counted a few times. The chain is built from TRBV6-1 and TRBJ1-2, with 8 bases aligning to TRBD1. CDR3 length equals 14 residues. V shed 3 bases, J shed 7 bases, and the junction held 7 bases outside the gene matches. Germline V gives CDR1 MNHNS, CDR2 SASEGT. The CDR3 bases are TGTGCCAGCAGTGACCAGGGGGCTGTGGGTGGCTACACCTTC. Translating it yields CASSDQGAVGGYTF.

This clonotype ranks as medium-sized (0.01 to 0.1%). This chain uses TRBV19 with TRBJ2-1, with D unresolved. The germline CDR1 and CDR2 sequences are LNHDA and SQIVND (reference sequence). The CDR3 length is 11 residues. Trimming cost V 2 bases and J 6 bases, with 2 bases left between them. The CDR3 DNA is TGTGCCAGTAGTATACGCAATGAGCAGTTCTTC. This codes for CASSIRNEQFF.

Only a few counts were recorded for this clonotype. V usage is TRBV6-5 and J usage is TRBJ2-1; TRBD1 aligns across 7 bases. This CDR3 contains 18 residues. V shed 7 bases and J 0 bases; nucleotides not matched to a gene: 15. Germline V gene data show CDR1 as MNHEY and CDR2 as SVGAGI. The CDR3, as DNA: TGTGCCAGCAACCCGACAGGGTATGGGGTTAGCTCCTACAATGAGCAGTTCTTC. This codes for CASNPTGYGVSSYNEQFF.

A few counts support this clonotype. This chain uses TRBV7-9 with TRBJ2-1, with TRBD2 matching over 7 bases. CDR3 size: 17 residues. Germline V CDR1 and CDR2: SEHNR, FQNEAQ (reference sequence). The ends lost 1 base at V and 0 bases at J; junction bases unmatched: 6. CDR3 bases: TGTGCCAGCAGCTTAGGAAGCGGGGTAAGCTCCTACAATGAGCAGTTCTTC. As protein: CASSLGSGVSSYNEQFF.

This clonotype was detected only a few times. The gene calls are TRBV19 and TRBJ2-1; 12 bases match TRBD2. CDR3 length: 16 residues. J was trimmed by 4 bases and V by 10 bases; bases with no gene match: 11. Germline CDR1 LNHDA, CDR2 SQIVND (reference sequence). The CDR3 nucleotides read TGTGCCATAGGGGCTAGCGGGGGGGCTTTTTACAATGAGCAGTTCTTC. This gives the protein CAIGASGGAFYNEQFF.

CDR3: CASSYVSYGRSNQPQHF. CDR3 DNA: TGTGCCAGCAGTTACGTATCTTACGGCCGTAGCAATCAGCCCCAGCATTTT. The chain combines TRBV6-2 or TRBV6-3 with TRBJ1-5, with D hard to call. The V and J ends lost 2 bases and 0 bases respectively, with 14 bases between them. The V gene's germline CDR1 is MNHEY and CDR2 SVGEGT. The CDR3 sequence is 17 residues long.

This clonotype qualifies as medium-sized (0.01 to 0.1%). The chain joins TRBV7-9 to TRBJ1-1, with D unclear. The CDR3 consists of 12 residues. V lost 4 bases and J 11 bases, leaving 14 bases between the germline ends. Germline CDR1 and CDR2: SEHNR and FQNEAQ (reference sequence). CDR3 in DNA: TGTGCCAGCAGCTCCGGGCTCCGCGACGCTTTCTTT. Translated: CASSSGLRDAFF.

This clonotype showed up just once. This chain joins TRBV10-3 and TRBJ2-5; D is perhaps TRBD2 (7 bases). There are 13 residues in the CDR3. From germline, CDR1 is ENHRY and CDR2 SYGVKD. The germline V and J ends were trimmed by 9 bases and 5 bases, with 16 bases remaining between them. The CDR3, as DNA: TGTGCCATGGGGGGGGGGCCGAAGGAGACCCAGTACTTC. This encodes CAMGGGPKETQYF.

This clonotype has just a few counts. CDR3 in amino acids: CASSRIREGTEAFF. DNA of the CDR3: TGTGCCAGCAGTCGAATCCGGGAGGGGACTGAAGCTTTCTTT. This sequence joins TRBV12-3 or TRBV12-4 and TRBJ1-1; D may be TRBD1 (5 bases). The CDR3 extends over 14 amino acids. Trimming shortened V by 5 bases and J by 5 bases, and 15 bases separated the two germline ends.

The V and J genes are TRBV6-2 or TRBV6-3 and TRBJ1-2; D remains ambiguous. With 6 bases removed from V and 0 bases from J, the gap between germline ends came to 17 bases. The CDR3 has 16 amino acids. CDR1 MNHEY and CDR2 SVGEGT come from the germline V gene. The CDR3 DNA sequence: TGTGCCAGCAGATGGGGAGGATCGATGTCTAACTATGGCTACACCTTC. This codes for CASRWGGSMSNYGYTF.

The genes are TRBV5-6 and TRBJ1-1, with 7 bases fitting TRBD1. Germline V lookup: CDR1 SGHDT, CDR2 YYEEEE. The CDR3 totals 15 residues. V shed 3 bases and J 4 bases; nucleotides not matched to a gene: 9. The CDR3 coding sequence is TGTGCCAGCAGCTCCCAGGGGGTCCCGAGCACTGAAGCTTTCTTT. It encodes CASSSQGVPSTEAFF.

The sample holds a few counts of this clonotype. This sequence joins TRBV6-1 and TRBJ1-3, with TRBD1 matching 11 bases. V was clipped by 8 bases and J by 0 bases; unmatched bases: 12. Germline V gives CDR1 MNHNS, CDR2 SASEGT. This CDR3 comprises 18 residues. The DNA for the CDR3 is TGTGCCAGCTATAGGGACAGGGGGTTCTCAATCTCTGGAAACACCATATATTTT. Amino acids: CASYRDRGFSISGNTIYF.

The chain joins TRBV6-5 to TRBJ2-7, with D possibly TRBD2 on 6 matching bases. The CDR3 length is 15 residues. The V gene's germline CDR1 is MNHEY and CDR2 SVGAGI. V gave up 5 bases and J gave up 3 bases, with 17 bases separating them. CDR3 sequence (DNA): TGTGCCAGCAGTGAAGCCGCGGGGTCGGTCTACGAGCAGTACTTC. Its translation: CASSEAAGSVYEQYF.

The CDR3 spells CASSGGTGDQPQHF. The CDR3 region has the DNA TGTGCCAGCAGCGGTGGGACAGGGGATCAGCCCCAGCATTTT. The chain is built from TRBV7-2 and TRBJ1-5; TRBD1 aligns across 10 bases. Germline CDR1 and CDR2: SGHTA and FQGNSA. The J segment lost 5 bases and the V segment lost 5 bases, leaving 3 bases of the junction unmatched. This CDR3 contains 14 residues.